This T cell receptor beta chain was profiled in a study of blood T cell repertoires in COVID-19 (TCRdb year 2020). The study in broad terms: The collaborator samples originated in the United States, Italy and Spain and spanned the acute and convalescent phases of COVID-19. Deeply sampled blood TCRbeta repertoires from subjects exposed to, actively infected with, or recovered from COVID-19 were included in the dataset. The repertoires were released in a freely available public database intended as a resource for research on the immune response to SARS-CoV-2. The samples were drawn from two sources: the first 160 participants of the ongoing ImmuneRACE study, and 950 to 1,500 subjects contributed by 6 global collaborators. Where HLA class I and class II types were available, the types were taken from metadata supplied by the sample provider, not from assay-based typing. The material from the prospective study consisted of cDNA or gDNA derived from T cells, B-cell-depleted T cells, or PBMCs. The sample metadata nearly always contained a de-identified subject ID, COVID-19 status, age in years and sex. General study outcomes and caveats: The quantity of clinical and demographic metadata differed by source and by participant and was supplied without curation.

Participants in the prospective study were aged about 18 to 89 years, lived in 20 to 30 United States geographic areas, and enrolled through a virtual design. In the prospective study, participants were assigned to cohorts based on the clinical history participants reported in a screening survey and a study questionnaire. Recovered participants in ImmuneRACE Cohort 3 were defined by two consecutive negative NP/OP PCR tests, clearance by a healthcare professional, or resolution of symptoms. Each participant in the prospective study had whole blood, serum and a nasopharyngeal or oropharyngeal swab collected by mobile phlebotomists. Prospective study participants could optionally give additional blood draws and questionnaires over a roughly two-month period. Before DNA extraction, prospective study blood samples were shipped either frozen or at room temperature. The immunoSEQ Assay, a bias-controlled multiplex PCR, was used to amplify TCRbeta CDR3 regions from genomic DNA. For the original study's pipeline: The number of nucleated cells in each sample was estimated from the amplification of reference gene primers within the assay. To quantify the absolute abundance of each unique TCRbeta CDR3 rearrangement, sequence reads were collapsed and filtered. For each sample, productive Simpson clonality was calculated as the square root of Simpson's diversity index across productive rearrangements. Drawn from immuneACCESS, this table holds only the in-frame rearrangements with V and J called that TCRdb kept. Clones are partly lost; checked studies trace under half to an unresolved V gene and leave the rest unexplained. The V and J calls and clone size were taken over from that table, and D and trimming were inferred from the DNA. This sample holds a few hundred thousand clones; 85% to 90% were observed only once. The ten biggest clones cover 1.2% of the sample.

Regarding this clone: The antigen it binds to is not known. Per-base qualities were not stored, and no clone one base away is much larger.

V lost 0 bases and J lost 4 bases, and the count of bases not matched to a germline gene is 14. Inclusive of the bounding cysteine and phenylalanine, the CDR3 is 18 residues long. Only the CDR3 portion is preserved as DNA: 54 bases, with reading frame beginning at the first base. According to the germline V gene, CDR1 reads SGDLS and CDR2 reads YYNGEE. The source material was PBMCs or T cells enriched from blood (not recorded which). The chain is made from TRBV9 and TRBJ2-3, and 7 bases in between align with TRBD2. The receptor's source is a man aged 30 to 39 who had recovered from COVID-19. Here is the DNA: TGTGCCAGCAGCGTAGGAGTGGCGGGGGTTAGGTTGGCAGATACGCAGTATTTT. Its coded protein is CASSVGVAGVRLADTQYF.